This TCR beta chain was profiled in a study of shared clonotypes between healthy human individuals. Free of recent acute infections or vaccinations, the donors were healthy HIV-negative adults. Study-level points and caveats: Owing to a small donor count, the genetic and exposure-history diversity represented was limited.

Genomic DNA belonging to each subset was distributed in equal measure over several immunoSEQ plates. Profiling relied on immunoSEQ multiplex PCR, and the TCRdb table lists in-frame clones only, not all of them. The sample shows over a million clones, roughly 96% of them seen only once. Worth noting for this clone: Its target is unknown.

This CDR3 has 17 residues. In germline, CDR1 is GTSNPN, CDR2 SVGIG (reference sequence). The V and J ends lost 8 bases and 4 bases, in that order; junction bases with no gene match: 17. The source material was naive CD4+ T cells sorted from blood. Regarding subset: CD45RA+ positively selected. The genes are TRBV30 and TRBJ2-2; 9 nucleotides match TRBD2. This sequence originates from a man aged 25 to 40 in good health. The CDR3 coding sequence is TGTGCCCATAAGCGGGGGGAGGGCCGGGAAAGCACCGGGGAGCTGTTTTTT. Translating it yields CAHKRGEGRESTGELFF. Together with reference TRBV30 and TRBJ2-2, the CDR3 gives the full variable domain: SQTIHQWPATLVQPVGSPLSLECTVEGTSNPNLYWYRQAAGRGLQLLFYSVGIGQISSEVPQNLSASRPQDRQFILSSKKLLLSDSGFYLCAHKRGEGRESTGELFFGEGSRLTVL.